Here is one T cell receptor beta chain with its context. The data derive from a study of CD8 T cells in ankylosing spondylitis. Trimming shortened V by 2 bases and J by 3 bases, and 11 bases separated the two germline ends. This CDR3 spans 14 amino acids. Germline loops: CDR1 SGHRS, CDR2 YFSETQ. TCRdb passed the 5' RACE reads through MiXCR, listing each CDR3 protein once. The repertoire holds 150,000 or so distinct CDR3 sequences, 15% to 20% seen once, with about 7.6% in the top ten. The chain has TRBV5-1 and TRBJ1-1; maybe TRBD1 (5 bases). Sequencing was done on a sample of blood, either unsorted or a sorted T cell fraction (not recorded which). The clonotype originates from a male donor with ankylosing spondylitis or in good health (not recorded which). CDR3 sequence reads: CASSLGGVDTEAFF. The CDR3 DNA reads TGCGCCAGCAGCTTAGGAGGGGTGGACACTGAAGCTTTCTTT.